Presented here are 6 T cell receptor beta chains from one specimen sequenced in a study of blood T cell repertoires in COVID-19. The method was immunoSEQ multiplex PCR; TCRdb's version includes in-frame clones alone and lacks a portion of them. The profile shows about 270,000 clones, 88% of them singletons. Sequenced sample: PBMCs or T cells enriched from blood (not recorded which). Every receptor here comes from a woman between 45 and 65 years old who had recovered from COVID-19.

This chain joins TRBV10-3 and TRBJ2-6; D is perhaps TRBD1 (6 bases). The V end lost 4 bases, the J end lost 0 bases, and 10 bases lay between the germline ends. Germline CDR1 and CDR2: ENHRY and SYGVKD. The CDR3 has 16 amino acids. CDR3 sequence: CAISATGNSGANVLTF. The CDR3 nucleotides read TGTGCCATCAGTGCGACAGGCAACTCTGGGGCCAACGTCCTGACTTTC.

The chain carries TRBV2 and TRBJ2-4, with 7 positions matching TRBD2. The junction had 6 bases not matched to a gene; V was cut back by 6 bases and J by 1 base. Per germline, CDR1 SNHLY and CDR2 FYNNEI. The CDR3 contains 15 residues. The CDR3 region has the DNA TGTGCCAGCAGGGGGGGGGAGACGGCCAAAAACATTCAGTACTTC. It yields the protein CASRGGETAKNIQYF.

Points on this clone: Additional DNA sequences in this sample encode the identical CDR3. The CDR3, as DNA: TGTGCCAGCTCACCGGGGACAGGCAATCAGCCCCAGCATTTT. Residues: CASSPGTGNQPQHF. V is TRBV18 and J is TRBJ1-5; TRBD1 agrees at 7 bases. The CDR3 is made up of 14 amino acids. CDR1 KGHSH and CDR2 LQKENI come from the germline V gene. Trimming removed 3 bases from V and 2 bases from J; junction bases left unmatched: 1. The variable domain in full, completed from reference TRBV18 and TRBJ1-5, reads NAGVMQNPRHLVRRRGQEARLRCSPMKGHSHVYWYRQLPEEGLKFMVYLQKENIIDESGMPKERFSAEFPKEGPSILRIQQVVRGDSAAYFCASSPGTGNQPQHFGDGTRLSIL.

The chain carries TRBV5-6 and TRBJ2-1; TRBD2 matches at 14 bases. The CDR3 has 17 amino acids. Trimming at V came to 4 bases and at J to 9 bases, leaving 12 bases not matched to a gene. From germline, CDR1 is SGHDT and CDR2 YYEEEE. Here the CDR3 DNA reads TGTGCCAGCAGCCCTTACGGACTAGCGGGAGGCCCAGGTGAGCAGTTCTTC. Protein product: CASSPYGLAGGPGEQFF. The full variable domain, completed using reference TRBV5-6 and TRBJ2-1, is DAGVTQSPTHLIKTRGQQVTLRCSPKSGHDTVSWYQQALGQGPQFIFQYYEEEERQRGNFPDRFSGHQFPNYSSELNVNALLLGDSALYLCASSPYGLAGGPGEQFFGPGTRLTVL.

This clone came up once. V usage is TRBV28 and J usage is TRBJ1-1; D is ambiguous. The CDR3 has 13 residues. V was cut by 7 bases and J by 1 base, with 10 bases left in between. Germline-derived CDR1 and CDR2 are MDHEN and SYDVKM. CDR3 amino acids: CASIRRQNTEAFF. The CDR3 region has the DNA TGTGCCAGCATTAGACGACAGAACACTGAAGCTTTCTTT.

CDR3 nucleotide sequence: TGTGCCAGCAGCTTAAGATTGGGACTAGCAACCAGCTCCTACAATGAGCAGTTCTTC. Encoded protein: CASSLRLGLATSSYNEQFF. V is TRBV11-3 and J is TRBJ2-1; the match to TRBD2 covers 9 bases. The CDR3 covers 19 residues. CDR1 is SGHNT, CDR2 YENEEA, per germline. V was clipped by 2 bases and J by 0 bases; unmatched bases: 11.